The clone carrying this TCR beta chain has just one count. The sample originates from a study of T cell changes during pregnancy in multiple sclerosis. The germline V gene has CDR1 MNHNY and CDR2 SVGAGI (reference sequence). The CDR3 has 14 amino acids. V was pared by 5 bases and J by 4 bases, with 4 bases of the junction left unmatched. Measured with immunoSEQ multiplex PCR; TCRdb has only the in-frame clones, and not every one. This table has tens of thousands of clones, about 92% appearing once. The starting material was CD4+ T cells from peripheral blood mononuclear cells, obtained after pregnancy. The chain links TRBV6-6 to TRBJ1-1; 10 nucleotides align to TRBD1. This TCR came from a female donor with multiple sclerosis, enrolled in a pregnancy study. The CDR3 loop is CASSRQGAGTEAFF. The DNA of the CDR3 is TGTGCCAGCAGTAGACAGGGGGCAGGCACTGAAGCTTTCTTT.